One and the same sample provided the 14 T cell receptor beta chains below, sequenced in a study of identical twins. TCRdb independently ran MiXCR on the 5' RACE reads; one entry per CDR3 protein. This table has under 350,000 distinct CDR3 sequences, roughly 9% appearing once. This same sample was also taken into another study, of yellow fever vaccine responses in identical twins.

Sample: CD8+ T cells sorted from blood. These TCRs come from a woman aged 18-30 years in good health.

The chain uses TRBV4-3 and TRBJ2-1, with D perhaps matching TRBD2 (6 bases). The germline CDR1 and CDR2 sequences are LGHNA and YSLEER. The V gene lost 0 bases and the J gene lost 4 bases, with 19 bases spanning the gap. CDR3 length: 18 residues. This CDR3 is CASSQDIDLANSYNEQFF. The CDR3 DNA reads as TGCGCCAGCAGCCAAGATATAGACCTAGCGAATTCTTACAATGAGCAGTTCTTC.

The gene calls are TRBV20-1 and TRBJ2-3; 10 positions match TRBD2. Germline assignment: CDR1 DFQATT and CDR2 SNEGSKA (reference sequence). The CDR3 runs 17 residues. The CDR3 loop reads CCASALPLAGDTDTQYF. CDR3 nucleotides: TGCTGCGCTAGTGCCCTTCCCCTAGCGGGAGACACAGATACGCAGTATTTT.

The CDR3 DNA is TGTGCCAGCAGTTACGGGTCGGCAGGGATAGCCAATGAGCAGTTCTTC. Translation gives CASSYGSAGIANEQFF. The chain employs TRBV6-5 and TRBJ2-1; the D gene is possibly TRBD1 (5 bases). Trimming took off 2 bases at V and 6 bases at J, with 17 bases between the two ends. Germline V gene sequence: CDR1 MNHEY, CDR2 SVGAGI. The CDR3 sequence is 16 residues long.

This clonotype was observed many times. This sequence joins TRBV20-1 and TRBJ2-5, with D possibly matching TRBD2 (6 bases). Germline-derived CDR1 and CDR2 are DFQATT and SNEGSKA (reference sequence). V lost 0 bases to trimming and J lost 6 bases, with 23 bases between them. The CDR3 consists of 17 residues. In nucleotides, the CDR3 is TGCAGTGCTAGAGATGTTGGATCCCCGGGAGTGGGACAGACCCAGTACTTC. This encodes CSARDVGSPGVGQTQYF.

This clonotype has more than one count but fewer than ten. CDR3 in amino acids: CASSLSTSGELAKNIQYF. In DNA, the CDR3 is TGTGCCAGCAGCTTATCAACTAGCGGGGAATTAGCCAAAAACATTCAGTACTTC. The gene calls are TRBV11-1 and TRBJ2-4; 10 bases fit TRBD2. Germline V CDR1 and CDR2: SGHAT, FQDESV (reference sequence). The CDR3 is 18 residues long. V was clipped by 2 bases and J by 0 bases; unmatched bases: 7.

This clonotype has ten or more counts. The chain uses TRBV5-1 and TRBJ2-5; 13 bases match TRBD2. Germline V lookup: CDR1 SGHRS, CDR2 YFSETQ. CDR3 size: 20 residues. J gave up 1 base and V 0 bases, and 12 bases lay outside the gene matches. The CDR3 sequence is CASSLAKQVTSGRPQETQYF. The CDR3 DNA reads as TGCGCCAGCAGCTTGGCCAAGCAAGTGACTAGCGGGAGGCCCCAAGAGACCCAGTACTTC.

The chain has TRBV12-3 or TRBV12-4 and TRBJ1-4; no definite D call. The CDR3 is made up of 12 amino acids. The V and J ends lost 4 bases and 7 bases respectively, with 7 bases between them. The CDR3 DNA sequence: TGTGCCAGCAGTTGGGTTGGTGAAAAACTGTTTTTT. Translating it yields CASSWVGEKLFF.

This clonotype was seen repeatedly, ten times or more. Here the CDR3 DNA reads TGCGCCAGCGCACAACCAAGTCCGGGCGGCGCGACTGAAGCTTTCTTT. Protein: CASAQPSPGGATEAFF. The chain joins TRBV5-1 to TRBJ1-1, with D hard to call. CDR1 and CDR2 (germline): SGHRS, YFSETQ. The CDR3 consists of 16 residues. The V end lost 7 bases, the J end lost 5 bases, and 24 bases lay between the germline ends.

The rearrangement joins TRBV23-1 to TRBJ2-5, with 7 bases lining up with TRBD2. TRBV23-1 qualifies as an ORF whose function is uncertain. Trimming cost V 0 bases and J 0 bases; bases outside gene matches: 7. This CDR3 contains 17 residues. The CDR3 region is CASSQSGSGAYQETQYF. The CDR3 DNA sequence: TGCGCCAGCAGTCAATCGGGGAGCGGGGCGTACCAAGAGACCCAGTACTTC.

The chain employs TRBV12-3 or TRBV12-4 and TRBJ2-1, with TRBD1 matching 7 bases. The length of the CDR3 is 18 residues. The V segment lost 6 bases and the J segment 5 bases; nucleotides outside the gene matches: 19. Here the CDR3 DNA reads TGTGCCAGCAGGGAACCGGGACAGATAGTTCCCTATCACAATGAGCAGTTCTTC. Translated: CASREPGQIVPYHNEQFF.

This clonotype was picked up a small number of times. The CDR3 is CASSGIAGVSGANVLTF. DNA for the CDR3: TGTGCCAGCAGCGGGATAGCGGGAGTATCTGGGGCCAACGTCCTGACTTTC. The chain employs TRBV9 and TRBJ2-6, with TRBD2 identical over 9 bases. CDR1 SGDLS and CDR2 YYNGEE come from the germline V gene. The CDR3 is made up of 17 amino acids. V shed 3 bases, J shed 1 base, and the junction held 5 bases outside the gene matches.

The chain carries TRBV6-5 and TRBJ2-1, with 7 bases fitting TRBD1. Germline loops: CDR1 MNHEY, CDR2 SVGAGI. With V trimmed by 0 bases and J by 8 bases, 4 bases remained unmatched. This CDR3 has 14 amino acids. CDR3 amino acids: CASSYSQGWDEQFF. Here the CDR3 DNA reads TGTGCCAGCAGTTACTCACAGGGGTGGGATGAGCAGTTCTTC.

This clonotype has at least ten counts. J is TRBJ2-1 and V is TRBV6-4; 7 bases fit TRBD1. Trimming took 3 bases from V and 6 from J; bases not matched to a gene: 2. Germline V CDR1 and CDR2: MRHNA, SNTAGT. This CDR3 has 13 residues. The chain's CDR3 is CASSEQGVNEQFF. For the CDR3, the DNA is TGTGCCAGCAGTGAGCAGGGGGTCAATGAGCAGTTCTTC.

This rearrangement joins TRBV12-3 or TRBV12-4 to TRBJ1-3; 7 nucleotides line up with TRBD1. This CDR3 has 17 amino acids. V trimming: 4 bases; J trimming: 0 bases; junction bases outside the gene matches: 9. CDR3 nucleotide sequence: TGTGCCAGCAGTTCACCGGGACAGTGCTGCTCTGGAAACACCATATATTTT. This encodes CASSSPGQCCSGNTIYF.